Listed here is a single T cell receptor beta chain. The data belong to a study of blood T cell repertoires in COVID-19. Study-wide context: The United States, Italy and Spain were the sources of the acute and convalescent COVID-19 samples.

This table comes from immunoSEQ multiplex PCR, and its TCRdb copy is limited to in-frame clones, with some not included. This sample has 200,000 to 250,000 clones, with around 90% found just once. During active infection, Seattle patients enrolled and were then monitored through disease. Germline V CDR1 and CDR2: MNHEY, SMNVEV (reference sequence). The CDR3 length is 13 residues. Trimming took off 6 bases at V and 5 bases at J, with 14 bases between the two ends. The sequenced material came from peripheral blood. The chain is built from TRBV27 and TRBJ2-7, with D tentatively TRBD1 (5 bases). The TCR comes from a man aged 25 to 45 with COVID-19, enrolled during active disease. The CDR3 here is CASRYSIRDEQYF. The CDR3, as DNA: TGTGCCAGCAGGTACTCGATCAGGGACGAGCAGTACTTC.